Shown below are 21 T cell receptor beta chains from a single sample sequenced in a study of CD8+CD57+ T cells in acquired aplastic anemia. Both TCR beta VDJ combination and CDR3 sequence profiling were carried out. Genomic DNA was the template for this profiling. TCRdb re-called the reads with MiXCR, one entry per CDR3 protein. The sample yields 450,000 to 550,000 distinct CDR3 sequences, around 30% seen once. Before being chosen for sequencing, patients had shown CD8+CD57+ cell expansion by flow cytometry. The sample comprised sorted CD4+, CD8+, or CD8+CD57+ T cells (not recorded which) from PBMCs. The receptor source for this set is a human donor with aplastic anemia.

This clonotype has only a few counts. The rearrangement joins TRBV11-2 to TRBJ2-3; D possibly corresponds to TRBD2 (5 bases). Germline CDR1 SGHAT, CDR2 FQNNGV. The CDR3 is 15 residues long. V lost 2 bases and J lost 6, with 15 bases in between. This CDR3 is CASSLWGSERDTQYF. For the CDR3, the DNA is TGTGCCAGCAGCTTATGGGGTAGCGAGCGCGATACGCAGTATTTT.

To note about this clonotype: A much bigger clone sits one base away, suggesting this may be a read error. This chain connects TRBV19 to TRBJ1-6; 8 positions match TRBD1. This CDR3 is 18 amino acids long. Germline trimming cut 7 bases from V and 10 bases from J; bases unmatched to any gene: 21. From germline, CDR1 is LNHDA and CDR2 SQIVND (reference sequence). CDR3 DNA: TGTGCCAGTACCCACAGGGCAGGGGGCCTCTTTGAAGGGTCACCCCTCCACTTT. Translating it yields CASTHRAGGLFEGSPLHF.

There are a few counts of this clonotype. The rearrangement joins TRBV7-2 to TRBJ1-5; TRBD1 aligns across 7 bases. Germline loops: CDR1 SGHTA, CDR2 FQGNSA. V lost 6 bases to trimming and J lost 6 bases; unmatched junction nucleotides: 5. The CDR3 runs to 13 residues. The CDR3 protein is CASSYSGGQPQHF. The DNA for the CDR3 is TGTGCCAGCAGTTACTCAGGGGGTCAGCCCCAGCATTTT.

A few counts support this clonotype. CDR3 loop: CASSDPSRNTIYF. The CDR3 DNA reads as TGTGCCAGCAGTGATCCCTCCCGAAACACCATATATTTT. The chain recombines TRBV25-1 with TRBJ1-3; D gene unclear. CDR1 and CDR2 (germline): MGHDK, SYGVNS. The CDR3 covers 13 residues. V was trimmed by 3 bases and J by 5 bases, leaving 8 bases between them.

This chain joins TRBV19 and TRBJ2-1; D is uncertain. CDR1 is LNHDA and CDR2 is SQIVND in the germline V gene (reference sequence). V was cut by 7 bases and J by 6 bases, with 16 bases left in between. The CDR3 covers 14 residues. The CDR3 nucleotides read TGTGCCAGTACCTTGGGTGGGCAGAGCAATGAGCAGTTCTTC. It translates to CASTLGGQSNEQFF.

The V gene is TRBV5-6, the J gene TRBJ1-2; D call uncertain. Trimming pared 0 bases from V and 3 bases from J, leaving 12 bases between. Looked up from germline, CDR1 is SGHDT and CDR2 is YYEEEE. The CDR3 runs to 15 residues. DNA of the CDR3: TGTGCCAGCAGCTTGGAAGGCGGGGTGGACTATGGCTACACCTTC. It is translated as CASSLEGGVDYGYTF.

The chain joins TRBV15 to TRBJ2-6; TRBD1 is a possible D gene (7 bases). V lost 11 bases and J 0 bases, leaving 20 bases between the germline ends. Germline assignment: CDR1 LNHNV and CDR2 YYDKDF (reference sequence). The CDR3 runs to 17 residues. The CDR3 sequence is CAWTIGGTASGANVLTF. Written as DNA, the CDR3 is TGTGCCTGGACCATCGGAGGGACAGCCTCTGGGGCCAACGTCCTGACTTTC.

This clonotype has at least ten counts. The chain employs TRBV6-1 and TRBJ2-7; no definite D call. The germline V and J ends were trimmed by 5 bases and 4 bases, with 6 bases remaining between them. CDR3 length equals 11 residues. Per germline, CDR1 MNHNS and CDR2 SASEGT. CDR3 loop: CASSPQYEQYF. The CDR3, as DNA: TGTGCCAGCAGTCCCCAATACGAGCAGTACTTC.

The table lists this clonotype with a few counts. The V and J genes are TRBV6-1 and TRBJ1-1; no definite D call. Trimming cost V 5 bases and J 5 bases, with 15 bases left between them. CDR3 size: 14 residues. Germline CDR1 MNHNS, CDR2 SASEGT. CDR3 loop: CASSSPGRRTEAFF. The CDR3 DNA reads TGTGCCAGCAGTTCCCCCGGGAGAAGGACTGAAGCTTTCTTT.

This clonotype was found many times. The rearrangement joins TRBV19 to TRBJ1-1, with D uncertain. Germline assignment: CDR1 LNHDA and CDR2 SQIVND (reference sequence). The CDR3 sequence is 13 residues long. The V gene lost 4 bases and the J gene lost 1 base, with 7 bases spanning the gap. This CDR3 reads CASSKDANTEAFF. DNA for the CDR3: TGTGCCAGTAGTAAGGATGCGAACACTGAAGCTTTCTTT.

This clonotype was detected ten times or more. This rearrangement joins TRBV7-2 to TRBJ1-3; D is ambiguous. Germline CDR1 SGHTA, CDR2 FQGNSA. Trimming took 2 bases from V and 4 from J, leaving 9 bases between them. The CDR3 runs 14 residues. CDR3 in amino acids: CASSLTTLGNTIYF. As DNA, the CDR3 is TGTGCCAGCAGCTTAACAACCCTCGGAAACACCATATATTTT.

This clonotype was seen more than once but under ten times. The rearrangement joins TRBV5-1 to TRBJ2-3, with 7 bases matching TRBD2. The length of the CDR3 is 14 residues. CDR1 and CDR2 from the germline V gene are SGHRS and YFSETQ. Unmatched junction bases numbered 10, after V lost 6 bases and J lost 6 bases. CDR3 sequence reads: CASNPAGVVDTQYF. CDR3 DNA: TGCGCCAGCAACCCGGCGGGGGTAGTCGATACGCAGTATTTT.

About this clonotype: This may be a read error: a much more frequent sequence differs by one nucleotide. The CDR3 nucleotides read TGTGCCCCCCGACCCCGGCCCGGGACACCTCCATTT. It encodes CAPRPRPGTPPF. The gene calls are TRBV24-1 and TRBJ1-1; possibly TRBD1 for D (6 bases). CDR1 is KGHDR, CDR2 SFDVKD, per germline. The length of the CDR3 is 12 residues.

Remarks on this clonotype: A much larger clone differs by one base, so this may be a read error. CDR3 coding DNA: TGCGCCAGCAGCCAAGGTCAAGGCACAGCCCAACCCTACGAGCAGTACTTC. This codes for CASSQGQGTAQPYEQYF. The rearrangement links TRBV4-1 to TRBJ2-7; unclear D gene. Trimming took off 1 base at V and 2 bases at J, with 18 bases between the two ends. The CDR3 totals 17 residues. Per the germline V gene, CDR1 is MGHRA and CDR2 is YSYEKL.

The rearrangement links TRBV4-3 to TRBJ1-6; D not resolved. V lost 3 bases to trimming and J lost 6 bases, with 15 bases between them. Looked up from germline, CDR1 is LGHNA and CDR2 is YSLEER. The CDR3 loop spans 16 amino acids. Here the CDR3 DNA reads TGCGCCAGCAGCCAGATCCACAACTTACTTAATTCACCCCTCCACTTT. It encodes CASSQIHNLLNSPLHF.

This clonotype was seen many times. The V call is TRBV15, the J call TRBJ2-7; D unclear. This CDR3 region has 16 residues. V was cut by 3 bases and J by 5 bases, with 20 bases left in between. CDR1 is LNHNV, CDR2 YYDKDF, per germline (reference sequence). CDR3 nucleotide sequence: TGTGCCACCAGCAGGGGGTCTTGGGTCAGCGACCACGAGCAGTACTTC. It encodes CATSRGSWVSDHEQYF.

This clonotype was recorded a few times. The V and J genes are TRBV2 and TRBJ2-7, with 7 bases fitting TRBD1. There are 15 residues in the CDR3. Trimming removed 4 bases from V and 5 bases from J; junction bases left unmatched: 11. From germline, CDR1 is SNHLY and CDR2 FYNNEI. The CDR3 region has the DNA TGTGCCAGCAGTGCCTACCCACAGGGGAGCGACGAGCAGTACTTC. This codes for CASSAYPQGSDEQYF.

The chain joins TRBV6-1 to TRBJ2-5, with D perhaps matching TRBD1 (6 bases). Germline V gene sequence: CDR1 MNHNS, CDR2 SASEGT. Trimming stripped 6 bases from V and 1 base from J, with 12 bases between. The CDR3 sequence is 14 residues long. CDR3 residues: CASRTDRLQETQYF. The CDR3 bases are TGTGCCAGCAGGACGGACAGACTCCAAGAGACCCAGTACTTC.

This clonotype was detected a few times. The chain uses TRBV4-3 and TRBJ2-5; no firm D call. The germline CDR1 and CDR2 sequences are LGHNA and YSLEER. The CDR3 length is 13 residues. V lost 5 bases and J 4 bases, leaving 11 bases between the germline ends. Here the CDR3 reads CASSFFLPETQYF. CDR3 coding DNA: TGCGCCAGCAGCTTTTTCCTGCCAGAGACCCAGTACTTC.

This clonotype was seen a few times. The CDR3 bases are TGTGCCATCAGCGCCTCGGGGGGGACAGCTAGCTATGGCTACACCTTC. It is translated as CAISASGGTASYGYTF. The V and J genes are TRBV10-3 and TRBJ1-2, with 7 bases aligning to TRBD1. The CDR3 consists of 16 residues. With V trimmed by 6 bases and J by 4 bases, 14 bases remained unmatched. CDR1 is ENHRY and CDR2 is SYGVKD in the germline V gene.

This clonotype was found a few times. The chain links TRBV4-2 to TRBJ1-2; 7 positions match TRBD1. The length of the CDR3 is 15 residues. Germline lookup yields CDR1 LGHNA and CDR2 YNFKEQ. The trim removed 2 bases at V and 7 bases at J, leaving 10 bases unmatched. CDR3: CASSQRDRDFFGYTF. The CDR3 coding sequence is TGTGCCAGCAGCCAACGGGACAGAGACTTTTTTGGCTACACCTTC.